A single sample gave rise to the 14 T cell receptor beta chains below, sequenced in a study of cytomegalovirus exposure and HLA in healthy donors (dated by TCRdb to about 2017). Library preparation employed the immunoSEQ multiplex PCR assay. For the multiplex PCR, a mixture combining 60 forward primers for TCR Vbeta segments and 13 reverse primers for TCR Jbeta segments was used. What TCRdb holds here is the immuneACCESS table cut down to in-frame rearrangements. Part of the clones is not present; checked against another copy, under half of the missing clones reflect an unresolved V gene, and the others are unexplained. This sample's table lists 25,000 to 30,000 clones. 0.7% to 0.75% of the sample is held by the ten biggest clonotypes. The source material was PBMCs. These receptors all come from a man under 40 in good health and CMV-seronegative.

The chain couples TRBV9 to TRBJ2-2, with TRBD2 matching over 7 bases. CDR3 size: 17 residues. CDR1 and CDR2 (germline): SGDLS, YYNGEE. The J segment lost 6 bases and the V segment lost 3 bases, leaving 14 bases of the junction unmatched. This CDR3 reads CASSDRSGLAEAGELFF. CDR3 DNA: TGTGCCAGCAGCGACAGATCTGGGCTAGCGGAAGCCGGGGAGCTGTTTTTT.

This chain uses TRBV30 with TRBJ2-2; TRBD1 aligns across 7 bases. Germline V gene data show CDR1 as GTSNPN and CDR2 as SVGIG (reference sequence). This CDR3 has 13 residues. V shed 2 bases, J shed 5 bases, and the junction held 2 bases outside the gene matches. This CDR3 is CAWSLQGTGELFF. CDR3 nucleotide sequence: TGTGCCTGGAGTTTACAGGGGACCGGGGAGCTGTTTTTT.

V gene TRBV30 combines with J gene TRBJ1-2; D may be TRBD1 (5 bases). The V gene lost 0 bases and the J gene lost 12 bases, with 11 bases spanning the gap. The CDR3 runs to 11 residues. Germline V gives CDR1 GTSNPN, CDR2 SVGIG (reference sequence). CDR3: CAWSVGELNTF. The DNA for the CDR3 is TGTGCCTGGAGTGTAGGGGAACTTAACACCTTC.

The rearrangement links TRBV5-1 to TRBJ2-7; D might be TRBD1 (6 bases). The V end lost 5 bases, the J end lost 1 base, and 16 bases lay between the germline ends. Looked up from germline, CDR1 is SGHRS and CDR2 is YFSETQ. The CDR3 spans 15 residues. The CDR3 spells CASRMTDRASYEQYF. The DNA for the CDR3 is TGCGCCAGCAGGATGACGGACAGAGCGTCCTACGAGCAGTACTTC.

The genes are TRBV7-9 and TRBJ1-2; D is perhaps TRBD1 (6 bases). This CDR3 is built from 16 residues. Germline V lookup: CDR1 SEHNR, CDR2 FQNEAQ (reference sequence). V lost 5 bases and J 7 bases, leaving 23 bases between the germline ends. The CDR3 loop reads CASSVTSRTEVSGYTF. CDR3 DNA: TGTGCCAGCAGCGTCACATCTCGGACAGAAGTGAGTGGCTACACCTTC.

This chain links TRBV4-3 with TRBJ1-4, with TRBD1 matching over 8 bases. The length of the CDR3 is 16 residues. CDR1 and CDR2 (germline): LGHNA, YSLEER. With 4 bases clipped from V and 3 bases from J, the junction kept 7 bases outside the gene matches. CDR3 protein: CASSRLSDRANEKLFF. CDR3 bases: TGCGCCAGCAGCCGGCTCTCGGACAGGGCTAATGAAAAACTGTTTTTT.

The chain joins TRBV9 to TRBJ2-4; possibly TRBD2 for D (5 bases). Trimming pared 4 bases from V and 9 bases from J, leaving 17 bases between. This CDR3 has 14 residues. Germline loops: CDR1 SGDLS, CDR2 YYNGEE. As DNA, the CDR3 is TGTGCCAGCAGCCCGGGCACGGGGTTGGGCATTCAGTACTTC. Its translation: CASSPGTGLGIQYF.

The V call is TRBV19, the J call TRBJ1-1; 8 nucleotides align to TRBD1. Germline-derived CDR1 and CDR2 are LNHDA and SQIVND (reference sequence). The J segment lost 0 bases and the V segment lost 3 bases, leaving 6 bases of the junction unmatched. The CDR3 runs to 16 residues. The CDR3 loop reads CASSIRTGTMNTEAFF. CDR3 DNA: TGTGCCAGTAGTATCCGGACAGGGACCATGAACACTGAAGCTTTCTTT.

The chain is built from TRBV30 and TRBJ2-1; 7 bases fit TRBD2. After removal of 3 bases from V and 9 bases from J, the junction contained 5 bases not matched to a gene. Germline V gene sequence: CDR1 GTSNPN, CDR2 SVGIG (reference sequence). CDR3 length equals 12 residues. The CDR3 coding sequence is TGTGCCTGGAGCCCCACGGGGGGTGAGCAGTTCTTC. It encodes CAWSPTGGEQFF.

The gene calls are TRBV5-5 and TRBJ1-1; 8 bases agree with TRBD1. Trimming removed 4 bases from V and 2 bases from J; junction bases left unmatched: 7. This CDR3 is 15 amino acids long. Germline V lookup: CDR1 SGHKS, CDR2 YYEKEE (reference sequence). Written as DNA, the CDR3 is TGTGCCAGCAGCGCCGGGACAGGTTTAAACACTGAAGCTTTCTTT. Protein product: CASSAGTGLNTEAFF. The entire variable domain, with the rest obtained from reference TRBV5-5 and TRBJ1-1, is as follows: DAGVTQSPTHLIKTRGQQVTLRCSPISGHKSVSWYQQVLGQGPQFIFQYYEKEERGRGNFPDRFSARQFPNYSSELNVNALLLGDSALYLCASSAGTGLNTEAFFGQGTRLTVV.

The chain employs TRBV30 and TRBJ1-1; no definite D call. The CDR3 is 14 residues long. V was pared by 4 bases and J by 0 bases, with 12 bases between. CDR1 GTSNPN and CDR2 SVGIG come from the germline V gene (reference sequence). The CDR3 sequence: CAWTGVSVNTEAFF. As DNA, the CDR3 is TGTGCCTGGACCGGGGTGTCGGTGAACACTGAAGCTTTCTTT.

This rearrangement joins TRBV19 to TRBJ1-2, with D maybe TRBD1 (6 bases). Trimming removed 6 bases at V and 5 bases at J, with 19 bases between. Germline V gene lookup returns CDR1 LNHDA and CDR2 SQIVND (reference sequence). The length of the CDR3 is 15 residues. The CDR3 coding sequence is TGTGCCAGTAGAGTCTCGGGCAGGGGACGATATGGCTACACCTTC. Translating it yields CASRVSGRGRYGYTF.

The chain joins TRBV6-1 to TRBJ1-2, with TRBD1 matching 10 bases. Germline V gene data show CDR1 as MNHNS and CDR2 as SASEGT. The CDR3 consists of 16 residues. Unmatched junction bases numbered 6, after V lost 0 bases and J lost 5 bases. The CDR3 DNA reads TGTGCCAGCAGTGAAGCGACCGGGACAGGGGTGTATGGCTACACCTTC. It translates to CASSEATGTGVYGYTF.

The chain combines TRBV9 with TRBJ1-6, with D unresolved. Germline values: CDR1 SGDLS, CDR2 YYNGEE. The V end lost 3 bases, the J end lost 6 bases, and 16 bases lay between the germline ends. The CDR3 is 16 residues long. The CDR3 sequence: CASSETGSPGNSPLHF. CDR3 nucleotides: TGTGCCAGCAGCGAGACTGGCTCCCCTGGTAATTCACCCCTCCACTTT.